This record looks at one T cell receptor (beta chain) sequence and its context. Its target is unknown. In germline, CDR1 is ENHRY, CDR2 SYGVKD. V lost 8 bases to trimming and J lost 4 bases; unmatched junction nucleotides: 8. The CDR3 consists of 14 residues. The sample belongs to a study of cytomegalovirus exposure and HLA in healthy donors. About the research overall: Within the Caucasian-associated ancestry cluster were roughly 81% of the roughly 400 genotyped donors. Whole-study results and caveats: A later analysis found TCR association rates differed by HLA locus, highest for DRB1 and lowest for HLA-C.

Use of 60 Vbeta and 13 Jbeta primers characterized the PCR. Generated by immunoSEQ multiplex PCR, the TCRdb table keeps only in-frame clones and is missing some. Counted here are 150,000 or so clones, 60% to 85% occurring once; the ten biggest clones make up about 0.8%. This TCR came from a female donor in good health and CMV-seronegative. What was sequenced was PBMCs. The chain links TRBV10-3 to TRBJ1-5; 7 nucleotides match TRBD1. The CDR3 DNA reads TGTGCCATCGGTGTAGAGGGGGCTAATCAGCCCCAGCATTTT. Amino acids: CAIGVEGANQPQHF.